The next 29 T cell receptor beta chains were all read from a single sample in a study of regulatory T cells in long-lasting Graves disease (dated by TCRdb to about 2021). Receptor libraries were prepared by multiplex PCR. Sequenced using an Illumina HiSeq 4000. TCR beta libraries were built with iRepertoire HTBI primers and Arm-PCR amplification of CDR3 regions. The public sequencing data were trimmed at Q25 with fastp and processed into clonotypes with MiXCR by TCRdb, which kept only in-frame beta chains. Every entry covers one CDR3 protein and lists the most common genes and DNA from its rows. In this sample the table shows roughly 440,000 distinct CDR3 sequences, roughly 15% of which occur a single time. Of the sample, less than 30% falls within the top ten clones. This specimen's time point label, interpreted: newly diagnosed GD, antithyroid drugs for less than 3 months. For both TCR sequencing and RNA sequencing, RNA was extracted from PBMCs using TRIzol.

The same data also contributed to another study, on T cells in Graves' hyperthyroidism and ophthalmopathy.

Sequenced here: peripheral blood mononuclear cells (PBMCs), sampled at new diagnosis, from a patient treated with antithyroid drugs. The receptors derive from a woman aged 18-30 years with Graves disease. Donor details come from another sample of the same person, matched by shared clones.

This clonotype was seen at least ten times. The rearrangement joins TRBV28 to TRBJ2-4; weak D call: TRBD1 (7 bases). Per the germline V gene, CDR1 is MDHEN and CDR2 is SYDVKM. This CDR3 comprises 15 residues. V lost 7 bases and J 0 bases, leaving 13 bases between the germline ends. CDR3 DNA: TGTGCCAGCACAGGGGGGTTACTAGCCAAAAACATTCAGTACTTC. Its protein product is CASTGGLLAKNIQYF.

The chain uses TRBV7-8 and TRBJ2-2; TRBD2 is a possible D gene (5 bases). Trimming left V 1 base short and J 6 bases short, with 9 bases between. CDR1 is SGHVS, CDR2 FQNEAQ, per germline. The CDR3 sequence is 14 residues long. This chain's CDR3 is CASSLVSGAGELFF. The CDR3 coding sequence is TGTGCCAGCAGCTTAGTATCCGGGGCCGGGGAGCTGTTTTTT.

J is TRBJ2-3 and V is TRBV20-1; possible D gene TRBD2, 5 bases. Trimming shortened V by 6 bases and J by 5 bases, and 12 bases separated the two germline ends. Germline-derived CDR1 and CDR2 are DFQATT and SNEGSKA (reference sequence). This CDR3 comprises 12 residues. The CDR3 bases are TGCAGTGCGAGTCGCCGGGAAGATACGCAGTATTTT. It translates to CSASRREDTQYF.

This clonotype was seen only a few times. This rearrangement joins TRBV2 to TRBJ1-2; D is possibly TRBD1 (5 bases). V was shortened by 4 bases and J by 4 bases, with 28 bases between the two germline ends. This CDR3 has 19 residues. In germline, CDR1 is SNHLY, CDR2 FYNNEI. The DNA of the CDR3 is TGTGCCAGCAGTGTAGGACAAATACCACAGAGAGCATTTCCCTATGGCTACACCTTC. Translating gives CASSVGQIPQRAFPYGYTF. Full variable domain (remainder filled in from reference TRBV2 and TRBJ1-2): EPEVTQTPSHQVTQMGQEVILRCVPISNHLYFYWYRQILGQKVEFLVSFYNNEISEKSEIFDDQFSVERPDGSNFTLKIRSTKLEDSAMYFCASSVGQIPQRAFPYGYTFGSGTRLTVV.

This clonotype has a handful of counts. The chain has TRBV6-2 or TRBV6-3 and TRBJ2-1; D call uncertain. Germline CDR1 MNHEY, CDR2 SVGEGT. CDR3 length: 13 residues. V gave up 0 bases and J gave up 5 bases, with 5 bases separating them. The CDR3 region has the DNA TGTGCCAGCAGTTACTCCGACAACAATGAGCAGTTCTTC. This translates into CASSYSDNNEQFF.

The table lists this clonotype with many counts. This chain connects TRBV5-1 to TRBJ2-7; either TRBD1 or TRBD2 may fit D (6 bases each). V lost 0 bases and J 0 bases, leaving 16 bases between the germline ends. The germline CDR1 and CDR2 sequences are SGHRS and YFSETQ. The CDR3 loop spans 17 amino acids. CDR3 sequence reads: CASSLAPPGAASYEQYF. CDR3 in DNA: TGCGCCAGCAGCTTGGCCCCTCCGGGGGCAGCCTCCTACGAGCAGTACTTC. The full variable domain, in which reference TRBV5-1 and TRBJ2-7 provide the parts outside the CDR3, is KAGVTQTPRYLIKTRGQQVTLSCSPISGHRSVSWYQQTPGQGLQFLFEYFSETQRNKGNFPGRFSGRQFSNSRSEMNVSTLELGDSALYLCASSLAPPGAASYEQYFGPGTRLTVT.

This clonotype occurred many times. The chain carries TRBV28 and TRBJ2-2, with a tentative D call TRBD1 (6 bases). This CDR3 region has 15 residues. Germline CDR1 is MDHEN and CDR2 is SYDVKM. The V and J ends lost 6 bases and 7 bases respectively, with 18 bases between them. The chain's CDR3 is CASSPDRRWSGELFF. In DNA form, the CDR3 reads TGTGCCAGCAGCCCCGACAGGCGCTGGAGCGGGGAGCTGTTTTTT.

This clonotype has a handful of counts. The V and J genes are TRBV29-1 and TRBJ1-4; tentatively, D is TRBD1 (5 bases). Deletions cut 0 bases from V and 0 bases from J, with 11 bases between. Germline-derived CDR1 and CDR2 are SQVTM and ANQGSEA. This CDR3 comprises 16 residues. CDR3 coding DNA: TGCAGCGTTGAAGATGGAGGGGAGGCAACTAATGAAAAACTGTTTTTT. Translated, it gives CSVEDGGEATNEKLFF. Drawing the rest from reference TRBV29-1 and TRBJ1-4, the complete variable domain is SAVISQKPSRDICQRGTSLTIQCQVDSQVTMMFWYRQQPGQSLTLIATANQGSEATYESGFVIDKFPISRPNLTFSTLTVSNMSPEDSSIYLCSVEDGGEATNEKLFFGSGTQLSVL.

This clonotype was counted only a few times. The chain carries TRBV7-9 and TRBJ2-4; tentative D call: TRBD1 (5 bases). Germline CDR1 reads SEHNR; CDR2 reads FQNEAQ (reference sequence). Trimming took off 5 bases at V and 10 bases at J, with 9 bases between the two ends. The CDR3 consists of 11 residues. The CDR3 loop reads CASSKQEIQYF. The CDR3 coding sequence is TGTGCCAGCAGCAAACAGGAGATTCAGTACTTC.

This clonotype occurred many times. The V call is TRBV7-9, the J call TRBJ2-1; 10 bases are a match to TRBD2. The CDR3 has 16 residues. Per germline, CDR1 SEHNR and CDR2 FQNEAQ (reference sequence). J lost 5 bases, V lost 5 bases, and 9 bases had no gene match. The CDR3 spells CASSPPTSGDHNEQFF. The CDR3 coding sequence is TGTGCCAGCAGCCCCCCCACTAGCGGGGACCACAATGAGCAGTTCTTC.

This clonotype was seen a handful of times. The rearrangement uses TRBV7-9 and TRBJ2-7; 12 positions agree with TRBD2. The CDR3 sequence is 17 residues long. Trimming cost V 2 bases and J 7 bases; bases outside gene matches: 12. Per the germline V gene, CDR1 is SEHNR and CDR2 is FQNEAQ (reference sequence). The CDR3 protein is CASSLPTRTSGTGEQYF. In nucleotides, the CDR3 is TGTGCCAGCAGCTTACCCACGCGGACTAGCGGGACGGGGGAGCAGTACTTC.

There are a few counts of this clonotype. This chain uses TRBV7-2 with TRBJ1-5; D unresolved. CDR1 and CDR2 from the germline V gene are SGHTA and FQGNSA. V lost 6 bases, J lost 1 base, and 19 bases lay in between. The CDR3 is 17 residues long. Written as DNA, the CDR3 is TGTGCCAGCAGTCGCCGTGGGATATCGACCAGCAATCAGCCCCAGCATTTT. The encoded protein is CASSRRGISTSNQPQHF.

Worth noting for this clonotype: A read error may be the cause here, since a much bigger clone is one base away. No conserved phenylalanine or tryptophan ends this CDR3, so it is likely a read error. The chain links TRBV7-8 to TRBJ2-3; D is uncertain. V lost 7 bases, J lost 1 base, and 12 bases lay in between. From germline, CDR1 is SGHVS and CDR2 FQNEAQ. This CDR3 spans 14 amino acids. CDR3 DNA: TGTGCCAGCACCCGGCTCCACGGCACAGATACGCAGTATGTT. Its protein is CASTRLHGTDTQYV.

The chain combines TRBV6-1 with TRBJ1-2; the match to TRBD1 covers 8 bases. After removal of 6 bases from V and 0 bases from J, the junction contained 9 bases not matched to a gene. This CDR3 is built from 16 residues. The germline gives CDR1 MNHNS, CDR2 SASEGT. The CDR3 nucleotides read TGTGCCAGCAGGATGGACAGGGCTTCTTCTAACTATGGCTACACCTTC. Amino acids: CASRMDRASSNYGYTF.

Notes on this clonotype: A much larger clone is a single base away; this may be a read error. The V and J genes are TRBV3-1 and TRBJ2-5, with no clear D. The CDR3 loop spans 14 amino acids. V gave up 1 base and J gave up 1 base, with 7 bases separating them. The V gene's germline CDR1 is LGHDT and CDR2 YNNKEL (reference sequence). For the CDR3, the DNA is TGTGCCAGCAGCCAAGCGCGGACCCAAGAGACCCAGTACTTC. Protein sequence: CASSQARTQETQYF.

This clonotype was seen repeatedly, ten times or more. The V and J genes are TRBV2 and TRBJ2-5; perhaps TRBD1 as D (6 bases). Trimming took off 6 bases at V and 4 bases at J, with 21 bases between the two ends. CDR1 and CDR2 from the germline V gene are SNHLY and FYNNEI. The CDR3 spans 16 residues. The CDR3 loop reads CASRPSPPTTGETQYF. For the CDR3, the DNA is TGTGCCAGCAGGCCCAGCCCACCCACGACAGGAGAGACCCAGTACTTC.

Note on this clonotype: A much larger clone differs by one base, so this may be a read error. This rearrangement joins TRBV24-1 to TRBJ2-3, with D perhaps TRBD2 (6 bases). The J call may be incorrect, as the DNA end agrees better with TRBJ2-7. The CDR3 loop spans 13 amino acids. Germline lookup yields CDR1 KGHDR and CDR2 SFDVKD. In DNA form, the CDR3 reads TGTGCCGTTAGTGACGGGAGCTCCTACGGGCAGTACTTC. Amino acids: CAVSDGSSYGQYF.

This clonotype was picked up many times. V gene TRBV19 combines with J gene TRBJ2-1, with 8 positions matching TRBD2. With 4 bases clipped from V and 1 base from J, the junction kept 12 bases outside the gene matches. Germline CDR1 LNHDA, CDR2 SQIVND (reference sequence). The CDR3 runs to 18 residues. The CDR3: CASSTPGGGRRSYNEQFF. CDR3 sequence (DNA): TGTGCCAGTAGTACCCCGGGAGGCGGGAGGAGGTCCTACAATGAGCAGTTCTTC.

As concerns this clonotype: One end of the junction is discordant with germline, which a read error may explain. V is TRBV7-9 and J is TRBJ2-4; TRBD2 is a possible D gene (6 bases). Germline CDR1 and CDR2: SEHNR and FQNEAQ (reference sequence). The CDR3 has 14 residues. CDR3 bases: TGTGCCAGCAGCCCCGGGGGAGCCAAAAACACTCAGTACTTC. Protein: CASSPGGAKNTQYF.

With respect to this clonotype: One end of the junction fails to match germline, which may point to a read error. This chain connects TRBV11-3 to TRBJ2-6; weak D call: TRBD1 (5 bases). The CDR3 runs to 16 residues. CDR1 is SGHNT and CDR2 is YENEEA in the germline V gene. CDR3 bases: TGTGCCAGCAGCTTAGAGGGGTACTCTGGGGCCAACGCCCTGACTTTC. This sequence encodes CASSLEGYSGANALTF.

The V call is TRBV12-3 or TRBV12-4, the J call TRBJ1-1; no clear D gene. The ends were cut back, 3 bases at V and 3 bases at J, with 5 bases in the middle. The CDR3 totals 12 residues. CDR3 nucleotide sequence: TGTGCCAGCAGTTTCCTTTACACTGAAGCTTTCTTT. This encodes CASSFLYTEAFF.

The sample holds many counts of this clonotype. V usage is TRBV5-1 and J usage is TRBJ1-1; tentatively, D is TRBD1 (5 bases). The CDR3 runs 13 residues. Germline values: CDR1 SGHRS, CDR2 YFSETQ. V gave up 2 bases and J gave up 5 bases, with 10 bases separating them. The CDR3 protein is CASSFSSGTEAFF. CDR3 nucleotides: TGCGCCAGCAGCTTCAGTTCAGGGACTGAAGCTTTCTTT.

This clonotype was detected a few times. This chain links TRBV20-1 with TRBJ2-6, with D possibly TRBD1 on 7 matching bases. The CDR3 is 16 amino acids. V shed 8 bases and J shed 0 bases, with 17 bases lying between them. Germline V lookup: CDR1 DFQATT, CDR2 SNEGSKA (reference sequence). CDR3 bases: TGCAGTACCCCCGCGGGACAGCCCTCTGGGGCCAACGTCCTGACTTTC. Its protein is CSTPAGQPSGANVLTF.

This clonotype was recorded many times. This chain connects TRBV15 to TRBJ1-2; TRBD1 matches 7 bases. This CDR3 has 14 amino acids. Germline CDR1 reads LNHNV; CDR2 reads YYDKDF (reference sequence). The junction had 7 bases not matched to a gene; V was cut back by 6 bases and J by 3 bases. CDR3 sequence: CATRELGTDYGYTF. CDR3 coding DNA: TGTGCCACCAGGGAACTAGGGACAGACTATGGCTACACCTTC.

In this sample, this clonotype turned up many times. The chain combines TRBV20-1 with TRBJ2-7; 12 positions match TRBD2. V dropped 4 bases and J dropped 3; count of bases not matched to a gene: 7. The germline V gene encodes CDR1 DFQATT and CDR2 SNEGSKA (reference sequence). The CDR3 has 15 amino acids. DNA of the CDR3: TGCAGTGCTACCAGGGTACTAGCGGGAGGCTACGAGCAGTACTTC. Its translation is CSATRVLAGGYEQYF.

The chain couples TRBV7-2 to TRBJ1-6; maybe TRBD1 (6 bases). Deletions cut 1 base from V and 6 bases from J, with 10 bases between. CDR3 length: 15 residues. The germline V gene has CDR1 SGHTA and CDR2 FQGNSA. CDR3 DNA: TGTGCCAGCAGCTTAGGAGGACAGCCTAATTCACCCCTCCACTTT. Protein sequence: CASSLGGQPNSPLHF.

This clonotype was seen ten or more times. For the CDR3, the DNA is TGTGCCAGCAGCTTGGTTAGCTTGACAGGGGGAGAAGCTTTCTTT. Its translation: CASSLVSLTGGEAFF. This rearrangement joins TRBV5-6 to TRBJ1-1; 9 bases are a match to TRBD1. The CDR3 runs to 15 residues. From germline, CDR1 is SGHDT and CDR2 YYEEEE. Trimming cost V 0 bases and J 8 bases; bases outside gene matches: 8.

The genes are TRBV6-5 and TRBJ2-7, with 8 bases aligning to TRBD1. Per germline, CDR1 MNHEY and CDR2 SVGAGI. The CDR3 runs 14 residues. V gave up 4 bases and J gave up 3 bases; unmatched junction bases: 5. The CDR3 is CASSSEDRVYEQYF. The DNA for the CDR3 is TGTGCCAGCAGTTCTGAGGACAGGGTCTACGAGCAGTACTTC.

In this sample, this clonotype turned up many times. The rearrangement joins TRBV5-1 to TRBJ2-7; D not certain. CDR1 and CDR2 (germline): SGHRS, YFSETQ. Trimming removed 0 bases from V and 2 bases from J, with 15 bases in between. The CDR3 covers 16 residues. The CDR3 nucleotides read TGCGCCAGCAGCTTGGTTCAAGGACGTACGACCTACGAGCAGTACTTC. Protein sequence: CASSLVQGRTTYEQYF.